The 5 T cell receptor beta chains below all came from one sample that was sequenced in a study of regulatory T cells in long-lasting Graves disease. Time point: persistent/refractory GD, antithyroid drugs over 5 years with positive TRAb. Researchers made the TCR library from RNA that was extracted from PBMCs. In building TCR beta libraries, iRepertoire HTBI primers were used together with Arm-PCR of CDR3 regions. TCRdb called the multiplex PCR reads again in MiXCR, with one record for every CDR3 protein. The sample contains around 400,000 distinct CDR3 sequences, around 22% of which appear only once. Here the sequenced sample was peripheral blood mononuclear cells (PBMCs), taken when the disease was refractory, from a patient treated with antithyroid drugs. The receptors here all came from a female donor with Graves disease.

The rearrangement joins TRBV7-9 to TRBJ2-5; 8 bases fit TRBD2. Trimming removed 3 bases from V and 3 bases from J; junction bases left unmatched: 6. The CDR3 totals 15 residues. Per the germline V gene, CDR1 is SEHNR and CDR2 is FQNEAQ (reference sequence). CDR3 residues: CASSFPTSGEETQYF. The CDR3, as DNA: TGTGCCAGCAGCTTTCCCACTAGCGGAGAAGAGACCCAGTACTTC.

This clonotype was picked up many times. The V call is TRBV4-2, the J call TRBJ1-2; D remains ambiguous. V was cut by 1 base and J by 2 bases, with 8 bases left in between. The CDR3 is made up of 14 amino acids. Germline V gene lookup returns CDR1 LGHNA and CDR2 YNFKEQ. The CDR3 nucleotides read TGTGCCAGCAGCCAAGTGGGTGTAAACTATGGCTACACCTTC. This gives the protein CASSQVGVNYGYTF.

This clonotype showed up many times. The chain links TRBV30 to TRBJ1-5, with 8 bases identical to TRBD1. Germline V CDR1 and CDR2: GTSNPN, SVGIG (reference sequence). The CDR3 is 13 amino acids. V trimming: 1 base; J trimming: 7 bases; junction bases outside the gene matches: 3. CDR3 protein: CAWSETGEQPQHF. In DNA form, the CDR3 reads TGTGCCTGGAGTGAGACAGGGGAGCAGCCCCAGCATTTT.

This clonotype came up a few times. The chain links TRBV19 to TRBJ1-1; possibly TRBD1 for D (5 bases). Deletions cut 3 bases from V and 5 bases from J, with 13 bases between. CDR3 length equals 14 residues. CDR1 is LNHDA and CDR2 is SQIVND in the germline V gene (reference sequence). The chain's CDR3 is CASSMGGGGTEAFF. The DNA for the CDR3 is TGTGCCAGTAGTATGGGGGGGGGTGGGACTGAAGCTTTCTTT. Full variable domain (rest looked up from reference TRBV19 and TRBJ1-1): DGGITQSPKYLFRKEGQNVTLSCEQNLNHDAMYWYRQDPGQGLRLIYYSQIVNDFQKGDIAEGYSVSREKKESFPLTVTSAQKNPTAFYLCASSMGGGGTEAFFGQGTRLTVV.

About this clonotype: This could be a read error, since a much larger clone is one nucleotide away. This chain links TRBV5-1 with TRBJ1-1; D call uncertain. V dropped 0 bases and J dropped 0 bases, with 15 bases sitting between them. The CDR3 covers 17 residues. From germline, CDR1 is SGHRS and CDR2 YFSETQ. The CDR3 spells CASSLVRGSALNTEAFF. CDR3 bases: TGCGCCAGCAGCTTGGTACGGGGTAGCGCCCTGAACACTGAAGCTTTCTTT.